This T cell receptor beta chain is from a study of T-cell reconstitution after alpha-beta-depleted transplantation in children. Study conclusions and caveats: At day 60, the high TCRbeta diversity found in some patients originated from recipient T cells and thymic progenitors that had survived. At the one-year point after transplant, T-cell counts and TCRbeta diversity were found to come mostly from T cells that had been newly produced. It was reported that alpha-beta T cells came from several hundred expanded graft clones (about two months after transplant).

Trimming shortened V by 1 base and J by 9 bases, and 15 bases separated the two germline ends. The CDR3 runs to 14 residues. Germline loops: CDR1 MDHEN, CDR2 SYDVKM. The table lists this clonotype with a few counts. The antigen is not known. Preparation of the TCRbeta library used unique molecular identifiers. TCRdb re-called the PCR reads through MiXCR, storing one row per CDR3 protein. The table includes around 600,000 distinct CDR3 sequences, 20% to 25% detected once. The chain couples TRBV28 to TRBJ1-1; D unclear. This TCR was recovered from a boy under two years old who had a stem cell transplant for acute myeloid leukemia, so the T cells may come from the graft donor. Sequencing used PBMCs, mostly from graft donor cells, obtained 360 days after TCRalphabeta/CD19-depleted stem cell transplant. The CDR3 DNA sequence: TGTGCCAGCAGTTTATTTGTGGCGCCAGACAAAGCTTTCTTT. It encodes CASSLFVAPDKAFF.